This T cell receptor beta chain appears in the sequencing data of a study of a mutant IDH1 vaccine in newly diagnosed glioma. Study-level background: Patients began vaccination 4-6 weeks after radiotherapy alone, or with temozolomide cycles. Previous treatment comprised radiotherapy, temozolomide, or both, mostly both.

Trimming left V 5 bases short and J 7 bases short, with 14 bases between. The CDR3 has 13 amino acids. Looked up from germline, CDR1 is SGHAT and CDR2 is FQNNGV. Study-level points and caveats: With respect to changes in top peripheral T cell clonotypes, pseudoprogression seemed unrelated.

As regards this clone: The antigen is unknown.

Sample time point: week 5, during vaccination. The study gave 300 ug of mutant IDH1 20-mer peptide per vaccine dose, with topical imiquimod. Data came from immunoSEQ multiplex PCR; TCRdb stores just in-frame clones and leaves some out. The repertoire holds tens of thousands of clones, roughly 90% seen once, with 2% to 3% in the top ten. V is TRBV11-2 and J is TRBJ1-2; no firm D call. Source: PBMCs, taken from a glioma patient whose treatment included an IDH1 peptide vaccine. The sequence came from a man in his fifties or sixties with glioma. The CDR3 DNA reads TGTGCCAGCAGCCACCCGGCGGGATCTGGCTACACCTTC. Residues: CASSHPAGSGYTF.